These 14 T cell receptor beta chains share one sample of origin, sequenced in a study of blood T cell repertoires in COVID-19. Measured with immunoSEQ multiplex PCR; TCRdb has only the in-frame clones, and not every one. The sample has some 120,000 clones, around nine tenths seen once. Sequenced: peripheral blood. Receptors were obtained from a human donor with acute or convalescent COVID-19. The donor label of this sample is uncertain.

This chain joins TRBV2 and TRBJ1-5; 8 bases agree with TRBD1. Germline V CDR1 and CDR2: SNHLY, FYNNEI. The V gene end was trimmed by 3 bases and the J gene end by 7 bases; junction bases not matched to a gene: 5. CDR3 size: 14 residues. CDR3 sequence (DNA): TGTGCCAGCAGTGAGGACAGGGCTTTGCAGCCCCAGCATTTT. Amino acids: CASSEDRALQPQHF.

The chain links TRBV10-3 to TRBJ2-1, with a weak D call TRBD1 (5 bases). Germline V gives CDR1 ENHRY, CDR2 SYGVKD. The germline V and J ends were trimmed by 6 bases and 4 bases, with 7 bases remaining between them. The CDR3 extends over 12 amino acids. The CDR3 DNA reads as TGTGCCATCAGCGACAGATACAATGAGCAGTTCTTC. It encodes CAISDRYNEQFF.

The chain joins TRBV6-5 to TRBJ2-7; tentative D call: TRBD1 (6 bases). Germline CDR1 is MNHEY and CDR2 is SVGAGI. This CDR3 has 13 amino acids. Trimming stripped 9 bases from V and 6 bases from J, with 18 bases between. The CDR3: CASYSLQGGEQYF. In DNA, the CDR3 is TGTGCCAGTTACTCATTACAGGGTGGCGAGCAGTACTTC.

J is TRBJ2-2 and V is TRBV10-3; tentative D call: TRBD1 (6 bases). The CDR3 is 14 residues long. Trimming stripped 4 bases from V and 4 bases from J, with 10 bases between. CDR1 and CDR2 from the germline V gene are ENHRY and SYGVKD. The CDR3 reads CAISVQGFTGELFF. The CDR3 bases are TGTGCCATCAGTGTACAGGGCTTCACCGGGGAGCTGTTTTTT.

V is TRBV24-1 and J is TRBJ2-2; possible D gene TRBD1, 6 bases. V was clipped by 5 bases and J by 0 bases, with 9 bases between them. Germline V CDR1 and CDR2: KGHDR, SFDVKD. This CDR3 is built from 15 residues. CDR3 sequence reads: CATSVRGSNTGELFF. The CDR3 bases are TGTGCCACCAGTGTGAGGGGGTCGAACACCGGGGAGCTGTTTTTT.

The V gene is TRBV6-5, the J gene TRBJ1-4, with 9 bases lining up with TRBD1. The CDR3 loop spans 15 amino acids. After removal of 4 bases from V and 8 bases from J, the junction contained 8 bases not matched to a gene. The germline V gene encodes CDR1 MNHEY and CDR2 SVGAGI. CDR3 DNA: TGTGCCAGCAGTTCCGGGACAGGGATAGGAGAAAAACTGTTTTTT. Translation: CASSSGTGIGEKLFF.

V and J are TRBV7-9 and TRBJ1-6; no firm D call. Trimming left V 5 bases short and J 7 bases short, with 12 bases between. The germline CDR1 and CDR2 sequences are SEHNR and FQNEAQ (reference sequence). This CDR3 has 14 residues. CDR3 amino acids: CASSLTVSNSPLHF. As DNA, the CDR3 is TGTGCCAGCAGCCTCACAGTTTCCAATTCACCCCTCCACTTT. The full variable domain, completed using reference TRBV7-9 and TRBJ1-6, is DTGVSQNPRHKITKRGQNVTFRCDPISEHNRLYWYRQTLGQGPEFLTYFQNEAQLEKSRLLSDRFSAERPKGSFSTLEIQRTEQGDSAMYLCASSLTVSNSPLHFGNGTRLTVT.

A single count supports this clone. Written as DNA, the CDR3 is TGTGCCAGCAGCACCAGACAGGTTCCCTACGAGCAGTACTTC. Translation: CASSTRQVPYEQYF. J is TRBJ2-7 and V is TRBV7-8; a weak D match, TRBD1 (6 bases). Per the germline V gene, CDR1 is SGHVS and CDR2 is FQNEAQ. The V end lost 5 bases, the J end lost 2 bases, and 13 bases lay between the germline ends. The CDR3 loop spans 14 amino acids.

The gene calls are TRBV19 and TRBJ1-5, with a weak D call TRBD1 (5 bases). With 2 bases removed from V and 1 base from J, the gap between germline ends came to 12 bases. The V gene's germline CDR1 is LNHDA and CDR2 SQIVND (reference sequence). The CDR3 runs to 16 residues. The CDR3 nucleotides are TGTGCCAGTAGTATATTAAGGGGTCGGAGCAATCAGCCCCAGCATTTT. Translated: CASSILRGRSNQPQHF.

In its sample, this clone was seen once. This CDR3 is CASSPGAYGYTF. In DNA form, the CDR3 reads TGTGCCAGCAGCCCTGGGGCCTATGGCTACACCTTC. V is TRBV7-2 and J is TRBJ1-2; maybe TRBD1 (5 bases). Germline CDR1 and CDR2: SGHTA and FQGNSA. The CDR3 sequence is 12 residues long. Trimming left V 5 bases short and J 4 bases short, with 8 bases between.

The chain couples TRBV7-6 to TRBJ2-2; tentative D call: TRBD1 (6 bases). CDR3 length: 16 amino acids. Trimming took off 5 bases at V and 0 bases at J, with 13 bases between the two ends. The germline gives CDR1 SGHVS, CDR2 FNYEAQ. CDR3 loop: CASSANRVANTGELFF. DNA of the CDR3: TGTGCCAGCAGCGCAAACAGGGTAGCGAACACCGGGGAGCTGTTTTTT. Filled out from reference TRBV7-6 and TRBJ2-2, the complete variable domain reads GAGVSQSPRYKVTKRGQDVALRCDPISGHVSLYWYRQALGQGPEFLTYFNYEAQQDKSGLPNDRFSAERPEGSISTLTIQRTEQRDSAMYRCASSANRVANTGELFFGEGSRLTVL.

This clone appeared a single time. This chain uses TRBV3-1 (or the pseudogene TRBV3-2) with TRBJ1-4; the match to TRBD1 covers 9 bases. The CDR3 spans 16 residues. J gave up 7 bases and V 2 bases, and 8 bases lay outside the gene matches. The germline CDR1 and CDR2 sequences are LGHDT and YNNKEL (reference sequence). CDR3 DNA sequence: TGTGCCAGCAGCCAAAATAACAGGGGGCTAGGTGAAAAACTGTTTTTT. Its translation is CASSQNNRGLGEKLFF.

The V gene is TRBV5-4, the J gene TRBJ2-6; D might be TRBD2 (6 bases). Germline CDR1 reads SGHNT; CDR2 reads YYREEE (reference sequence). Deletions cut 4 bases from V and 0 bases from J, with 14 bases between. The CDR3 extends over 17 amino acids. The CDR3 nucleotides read TGTGCCAGCAGCCCTCCCGGGGGAAACTCTGGGGCCAACGTCCTGACTTTC. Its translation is CASSPPGGNSGANVLTF.

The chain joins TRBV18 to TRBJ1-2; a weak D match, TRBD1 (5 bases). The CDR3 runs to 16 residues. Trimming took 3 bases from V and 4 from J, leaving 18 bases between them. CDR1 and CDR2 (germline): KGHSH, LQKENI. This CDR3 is CASSPTGGRFIYGYTF. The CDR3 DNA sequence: TGTGCCAGCTCACCGACCGGGGGGAGGTTTATCTATGGCTACACCTTC.